This entry lists 11 T cell receptor beta chains sequenced from one sample in a study of cytomegalovirus exposure and HLA in healthy donors. It was with 60 Vbeta and 13 Jbeta primers that the PCR ran. Using immunoSEQ multiplex PCR, the repertoire was profiled, and TCRdb retains in-frame clones only, with some absent. Of 150,000 to 200,000 clones in the sample, 80% were seen once. The sequencing sample was made of PBMCs. These receptors all stem from a boy aged 5-17 years in good health and CMV-seronegative.

The chain employs TRBV11-3 and TRBJ2-1, with a weak D call TRBD1 (5 bases). CDR1 and CDR2 (germline): SGHNT, YENEEA. The CDR3 length is 14 residues. The V end lost 1 base, the J end lost 7 bases, and 11 bases lay between the germline ends. The CDR3 sequence is CASSLGGDGNEQFF. In nucleotides, the CDR3 is TGTGCCAGCAGCTTAGGGGGCGACGGGAATGAGCAGTTCTTC.

The chain carries TRBV30 and TRBJ2-1; a possible D gene is TRBD2 (5 bases). This CDR3 region has 15 residues. Germline V gene sequence: CDR1 GTSNPN, CDR2 SVGIG (reference sequence). V gave up 2 bases and J gave up 0 bases, with 11 bases separating them. The DNA for the CDR3 is TGTGCCTGGAGTCTGACGGGGAGCTCCTACAATGAGCAGTTCTTC. It translates to CAWSLTGSSYNEQFF.

The V call is TRBV4-3, the J call TRBJ2-7, with 7 positions matching TRBD2. This CDR3 has 13 residues. V lost 0 bases and J lost 9; bases outside the gene matches: 5. Germline-derived CDR1 and CDR2 are LGHNA and YSLEER. In nucleotides, the CDR3 is TGCGCCAGCAGCCAAGATGTGGCGGGAGTGCAGTACTTC. Protein: CASSQDVAGVQYF.

This chain links TRBV11-3 with TRBJ1-2; possible D gene TRBD1, 6 bases. The V and J ends lost 5 bases and 0 bases respectively, with 16 bases between them. Germline CDR1 reads SGHNT; CDR2 reads YENEEA. CDR3 length: 16 residues. This CDR3 reads CASSPPREGANYGYTF. Written as DNA, the CDR3 is TGTGCCAGCAGCCCACCCCGAGAGGGGGCTAACTATGGCTACACCTTC. Together with reference TRBV11-3 and TRBJ1-2, the CDR3 gives the full variable domain: EAGVVQSPRYKIIEKKQPVAFWCNPISGHNTLYWYLQNLGQGPELLIRYENEEAVDDSQLPKDRFSAERLKGVDSTLKIQPAELGDSAVYLCASSPPREGANYGYTFGSGTRLTVV.

The genes are TRBV18 and TRBJ2-1; no reliable D call. Germline V gene data show CDR1 as KGHSH and CDR2 as LQKENI. The CDR3 loop spans 16 amino acids. V lost 2 bases, J lost 0 bases, and 11 bases lay in between. CDR3 DNA sequence: TGTGCCAGCTCACCATATATCTTGAGCTCCTACAATGAGCAGTTCTTC. Its protein is CASSPYILSSYNEQFF. The whole variable domain, filled in from reference TRBV18 and TRBJ2-1, reads NAGVMQNPRHLVRRRGQEARLRCSPMKGHSHVYWYRQLPEEGLKFMVYLQKENIIDESGMPKERFSAEFPKEGPSILRIQQVVRGDSAAYFCASSPYILSSYNEQFFGPGTRLTVL.

The gene calls are TRBV9 and TRBJ2-7, with 11 bases aligning to TRBD2. CDR3 length equals 17 residues. After removal of 4 bases from V and 3 bases from J, the junction contained 12 bases not matched to a gene. Germline CDR1 SGDLS, CDR2 YYNGEE. CDR3 sequence (DNA): TGTGCCAGCAGCCAACCTTTAGCGGGAGGGGACCTCTACGAGCAGTACTTC. Its translation is CASSQPLAGGDLYEQYF.

V usage is TRBV29-1 and J usage is TRBJ1-2; possibly TRBD1 for D (6 bases). V lost 2 bases, J lost 8 bases, and 9 bases lay in between. The CDR3 loop spans 11 amino acids. Germline values: CDR1 SQVTM, CDR2 ANQGSEA. CDR3 coding DNA: TGCAGCGTTGAATGGGGGCACGGCTACACCTTC. Translation: CSVEWGHGYTF.

The V gene is TRBV4-1, the J gene TRBJ1-1; maybe TRBD1 (5 bases). Germline CDR1 MGHRA, CDR2 YSYEKL. This CDR3 has 12 amino acids. The V end lost 8 bases, the J end lost 5 bases, and 12 bases lay between the germline ends. DNA of the CDR3: TGCGCCAGCGGGCCGGGGGGGACTGAAGCTTTCTTT. This encodes CASGPGGTEAFF.

The chain couples TRBV6-1 to TRBJ1-5; D is uncertain. The CDR3 is 15 residues long. Germline V lookup: CDR1 MNHNS, CDR2 SASEGT. The V end was cut by 1 base, the J end by 2 bases, with 9 bases between. CDR3 region: CASSEGLGGNQPQHF. CDR3 coding DNA: TGTGCCAGCAGTGAAGGGCTAGGCGGCAATCAGCCCCAGCATTTT.

V gene TRBV11-2 combines with J gene TRBJ2-1; D gene uncertain. This CDR3 has 14 amino acids. V was trimmed by 1 base and J by 0 bases, leaving 4 bases between them. Germline CDR1 and CDR2: SGHAT and FQNNGV. The DNA of the CDR3 is TGTGCCAGCAGCTTAGTGAGCTCCTACAATGAGCAGTTCTTC. This sequence encodes CASSLVSSYNEQFF.

The chain employs TRBV5-1 and TRBJ1-4, with 8 bases matching TRBD1. This CDR3 region has 17 residues. V was pared by 4 bases and J by 8 bases, with 16 bases of the junction left unmatched. CDR1 and CDR2 from the germline V gene are SGHRS and YFSETQ. This CDR3 reads CASSALARTGQGEKLFF. As DNA, the CDR3 is TGCGCCAGCAGCGCGTTAGCACGGACAGGGCAAGGCGAAAAACTGTTTTTT.